This record covers a single T cell receptor beta chain. These data come from a study of blood T cell repertoires in COVID-19. Across the whole study: Acute-phase and convalescent COVID-19 samples originated in the United States, Italy and Spain. The cDNA or gDNA used as material had been derived from T cells, B-cell-depleted T cells, or PBMCs.

As processed by the authors: Counts of nucleated cells, estimated from reference gene primer amplification, were obtained. Repertoires were generated with immunoSEQ multiplex PCR, while TCRdb's copy carries only in-frame clones and drops some. The V and J calls and the clone size are those of that table, but D and trimming were determined from the DNA. The sample has tens of thousands of clones, less than 95% seen once. Trimming removed 3 bases from V and 1 base from J, with 17 bases in between. The germline gives CDR1 SEHNR, CDR2 FQNEAQ (reference sequence). The CDR3 runs to 17 residues. This TCR was sampled from an older man with acute or convalescent COVID-19. Specimen: peripheral blood. The V call is TRBV7-9, the J call TRBJ2-3, with D possibly TRBD1 on 6 matching bases. CDR3 DNA: TGTGCCAGCAGCTTTACGGACAGCCGGGCCCGCACAGATACGCAGTATTTT. Amino acid sequence: CASSFTDSRARTDTQYF.